This T cell receptor (beta chain) appears in the sequencing data of a study of blood T cells in healthy people across ages. The CDR3 is 14 residues long. Trimming cost V 5 bases and J 1 base, with 11 bases left between them. Researchers collected about 9.6 milliliters of peripheral blood from every single donor. Sample-barcoded 5' priming and a J-beta primer mix drove a second PCR of about 7 to 11 cycles. TCRdb passed the 5' RACE reads through MiXCR, listing each CDR3 protein once. Of approximately 1,100,000 distinct CDR3 sequences listed, 40% to 45% are singletons. The sequenced material came from blood. This TCR came from a woman between 55 and 75 years old in good health. The chain recombines TRBV12-3 or TRBV12-4 with TRBJ1-1, with D hard to call. The CDR3 reads CASSPQRGNTEAFF. In nucleotides, the CDR3 is TGTGCCAGCAGTCCACAGAGAGGGAACACTGAAGCTTTCTTT.